A selection of T cell receptor beta chains follows, all from one sample in a study of technical replicates of blood from four donors. TCRdb keeps only in-frame clones here, not all; method: immunoSEQ multiplex PCR. The table shows some 85,000 clones, with 90% to 97% occurring only once. Material: T cells isolated from PBMCs. The source of these receptors is a human donor in good health. Each CDR3 is given with its conserved first and last residue. The D gene is left open where the match is weak. A clone size is listed for some rows: how often the clone was seen (once, few, many), or a class if it is expanded.

d_call j_call clone_size v_call cdr3_nt cdr3_aa
TRBD1 TRBJ2-5 NA TRBV7-3 TGTGCCAGCAGCTTATCCCTGACAGGGGAGATGGGGACCCAGTACTTC CASSLSLTGEMGTQYF
TRBD1 TRBJ1-6 NA TRBV30 TGTGCCCGCGGACAGGGGACTGATTCACCCCTCCACTTT CARGQGTDSPLHF
NA TRBJ2-7 once TRBV18 TGTGCCAGCTCACCATTACAAAGGGGCATGTCCTACGAGCAGTACTTC CASSPLQRGMSYEQYF
NA TRBJ2-2 NA TRBV7-9 TGTGCCAGTCCCCTAGCTGGCGGGGAGCTGTTTTTT CASPLAGGELFF
NA TRBJ2-3 NA TRBV5-4 TGTGCCAGCAGCTTGGACTGGGATACGCAGTATTTT CASSLDWDTQYF
TRBD2 TRBJ2-7 NA TRBV19 TGTGCCAGTAGGTTTACTAGCGGTTCCTACGAGCAGTACTTC CASRFTSGSYEQYF
NA TRBJ2-5 NA TRBV5-1 TGCGCCAGCAGCTTAGGACAGTGGAGGGAGACCCAGTACTTC CASSLGQWRETQYF
TRBD2 TRBJ2-1 once TRBV2 TGTGCCAGCAGTGATCTCGAGGGACTAGTCGCCTACAATGAGCAGTTCTTC CASSDLEGLVAYNEQFF
NA TRBJ1-5 NA TRBV6-5 TGTGCCAGCAGTTTTGGGGCCGTTCAGCCCCAGCATTTT CASSFGAVQPQHF
TRBD2 TRBJ2-7 NA TRBV5-8 TGTGCCAGCAGCTTGACTAGCGGGAGACACGAGCAGTACTTC CASSLTSGRHEQYF
TRBD2 TRBJ2-7 NA TRBV9 TGTGCCAGCAGCCCAGACGAGGGGAGGGACGAGCAGTACTTC CASSPDEGRDEQYF
NA TRBJ2-7 NA TRBV4-1 TGCGCCAGCAGCCAAGAAGTACGGTCCTACGAGCAGTACTTC CASSQEVRSYEQYF
TRBD1 TRBJ2-7 once TRBV28 TGTGCCAGCAGTTCCGCGGGACAGGGTAAGGACGAGCAGTACTTC CASSSAGQGKDEQYF
NA TRBJ1-1 NA TRBV5-4 TGTGCCAGCAGCTCGTACCCCCGGACACCTAACACTGAAGCTTTCTTT CASSSYPRTPNTEAFF
TRBD1 TRBJ1-5 NA TRBV2 TGTGCCAGCAGTGAAGTTCTCGGACAGGGTAGCAATCAGCCCCAGCATTTT CASSEVLGQGSNQPQHF
NA TRBJ2-5 NA TRBV29-1 TGCAGCGTGGCCGCCAGGGGGGACCAAGAGACCCAGTACTTC CSVAARGDQETQYF
NA TRBJ2-3 NA TRBV5-4 TGTGCCAGCAGCTTGTCTACAGATACGCAGTATTTT CASSLSTDTQYF
NA TRBJ2-1 NA TRBV2 TGTGCCAGCATTTTTAACTTCAACTCCTACAATGAGCAGTTCTTC CASIFNFNSYNEQFF
NA TRBJ2-3 NA TRBV2 TGTGCCAGCAGTGAAGACCAGGGGGGAGTGACGGGGGATTTT CASSEDQGGVTGDF
TRBD1 TRBJ1-2 medium-sized TRBV11-3 TGTGCCAGCAGCTCCGAGGGGGCCAGGGGAAGCTATGGCTACACCTTC CASSSEGARGSYGYTF
NA TRBJ1-2 few TRBV28 TGTGCCAGCAGTTTATCTTTGGGGGGGAGCTATGGCTACACCTTC CASSLSLGGSYGYTF
TRBD2 TRBJ2-3 NA TRBV5-4 TGTGCCAGCACCACCTTCGGGCGGGAGGGCACAGATACGCAGTATTTT CASTTFGREGTDTQYF
TRBD1 TRBJ1-2 NA TRBV2 TGTGCCAGCAGGGGGACAGGGGGCGCAGGTGGCTACACCTTC CASRGTGGAGGYTF
NA TRBJ2-5 NA TRBV28 TGTGCCAGCAGTTGGAATGGGGCATTGGAGACCCAGTACTTC CASSWNGALETQYF
TRBD1 TRBJ2-7 NA TRBV29-1 TGCAGCGTAGTCCGGGACAGGGGTCCCGAGCAGTACTTC CSVVRDRGPEQYF
NA TRBJ2-1 NA TRBV5-5 TGTGCCAGCAGCAGGCAGGGGAAAAACAATGAGCAGTTCTTC CASSRQGKNNEQFF
NA TRBJ2-3 NA TRBV11-3 TGTGCCAGCAGCCAACCATACAGGGCAGATACGCAGTATTTT CASSQPYRADTQYF
TRBD1 TRBJ2-1 NA TRBV28 TGTGCCAGCAGTTTAGTCCCGGGACAGGGGGCCGCCTCCTACAATGAGCAGTTCTTC CASSLVPGQGAASYNEQFF
TRBD1 TRBJ1-2 NA TRBV2 TGTGCCAGCATCACCACCCAGAAGGGGGCGGTGGGCTACACCTTC CASITTQKGAVGYTF
NA TRBJ1-4 NA TRBV19 TGTGCCAGTCGAGGGAGGGTAAATGAAAAACTGTTTTTT CASRGRVNEKLFF
TRBD1 TRBJ1-1 once TRBV25-1 TGTGCCAGCAGAAGTACAGGGGCCACTGAAGCTTTCTTT CASRSTGATEAFF
NA TRBJ2-2 once TRBV30 TGTGCCTCCAGGCGGGGAACCGGGGAGCTGTTTTTT CASRRGTGELFF
TRBD1 TRBJ2-1 NA TRBV5-6 TGTGCCAGCAGAGGGCTCTACAGGGGCAACAATGAGCAGTTCTTC CASRGLYRGNNEQFF
NA TRBJ2-1 NA TRBV6-4 TGTGCCAGCAGTCGCGTCGCAGGGAAGTACAATGAGCAGTTCTTC CASSRVAGKYNEQFF
TRBD1 TRBJ1-4 NA TRBV6-5 TGTGCCAGCAGTATGACAGGGGTAGATGAAAAACTGTTTTTT CASSMTGVDEKLFF
NA TRBJ2-2 NA TRBV11-3 TGTGCCAGCAGCTTATTCGGGTGGGAGTTGGACACCGGGGAGCTGTTTTTT CASSLFGWELDTGELFF
TRBD1 TRBJ1-5 NA TRBV27 TGTGCCAGCAGTCACGACAGGGGGCGACAGCCCCAGCATTTT CASSHDRGRQPQHF